This T cell receptor (beta chain) was sequenced in a study of cytomegalovirus exposure and HLA in healthy donors (TCRdb year 2017). Some background on the complete study: According to an earlier analysis of several hundred of the donors, some 180 million T cells yielded some 120 million unique TCR beta sequences and around 300 Gb of sequence data. The number of typed donors differed by locus: 629-630 for A, B, C, DRB1 and DQB1; some 500 for DQA1; fewer than 610 for DPA1; and roughly 450 for DPB1. To predict cytomegalovirus infection status, the study combined high-throughput TCR immunosequencing, statistical association of individual TCRs with disease status, and machine learning. Among some 400 genotyped donors of the cohort, an average of about 240,000 unique TCR beta nucleotide sequences were sequenced per donor, 15% to 20% of them non-productive. An early release that covered around 590 HLA-typed donors contained around 300 gigabases of sequencing data and 70 million to 100 million unique TCR sequences. Donor age, sex, ethnicity and CMV serostatus were collected together with the repertoire data. The study profiled the T cell repertoires of hundreds of subjects by immunosequencing and related them to cytomegalovirus serostatus. Class I and class II HLA loci were covered by the typing at four-digit resolution. A separate validation cohort of roughly 130 different subjects was used in addition to the roughly 700-subject first cohort. A later analysis re-examined previously published TCR beta repertoires from over 500 donors and added high-resolution HLA genotyping to investigate patterns of TCR occurrence. A later genetic analysis took genome-wide SNP genotypes for about 65% of the 666 donors and used that subset as a discovery cohort. In the later analysis, no new phenotypic data were used to find candidate immune exposures; instead, reliance was placed on TCR beta sequences and their occurrence across donors. The aim of the study was to test whether cataloging public T cell receptors could identify signatures of past pathogen exposure. The genetic ancestry cluster associated with self-reported Caucasian donors included about 81% of the roughly 400 genotyped donors. A handful of DR-DQ haplotypes were treated as single units for association and clustering because of strong linkage in the cohort. All discovery cohort repertoires had been generated using a single sequencing platform. In an earlier analysis of a few hundred of the donors, high-throughput TCR beta sequencing was used to judge whether each TCR beta V gene segment behaved as functional or pseudogenic. Findings and caveats that apply to the study as a whole: In the study, approximately 160 TCR beta chains were listed as associated with cytomegalovirus. In a later analysis, several top co-occurrence clusters were reported to appear linked to parvovirus B19, influenza, CMV and Epstein-Barr virus. According to a later analysis, TCR association rates differed among HLA loci, with DRB1 alleles showing the most associated TCRs and HLA-C alleles showing the fewest. A later analysis associated about 17,000 TCR beta sequences with specific HLA alleles at a false discovery rate of 0.05. Over 15 rarely observed V segments, including chromosome 9 orphons, were excluded from the earlier analysis of several hundred of the donors because counts were too low. When HLA alleles, especially DR and DQ, strongly co-occurred, TCR associations were difficult to assign to individual alleles. An association between a missense DCLRE1C variant and V-gene and J-gene trimming of TCR beta chains was found in a later genetic analysis and replicated in an independent cohort. According to a later analysis, most CMV-associated TCR beta chains appeared to be HLA-restricted, and the HLA associations seemed to be driven largely by CMV exposure. In a later genetic analysis, fewer N-insertions in productive TCRs were reported among donors in an Asian-associated ancestry cluster than the approximately 710-donor mean. A further reported finding was that TCR beta sequences accurately predicted the HLA-A and HLA-B alleles for most subjects in the first cohort. Because some donors lacked HLA typing at each locus, the association tests relied only on the typed subset. In both the original and validation cohorts, the classifier was reported to diagnose cytomegalovirus status with high specificity and sensitivity. While some public TCRs were present in many individuals, most TCR sequences turned up only very rarely across donors. In vitro tests confirmed that a few of the cytomegalovirus-associated TCR beta chains recognize cytomegalovirus antigens. This cohort had only TCR beta chains sequenced, and the lack of alpha or paired-chain data limited which features could be detected. The sequencing pipeline was judged likely to have produced a cluster of highly shared sequence variants as a technical artifact. Immune exposure information for the cohort was limited to CMV serostatus. An earlier analysis of 450 to 750 of the donors showed that most TCR beta V segments appeared in productive rearrangements either about 87% or about 30% of the time, which broadly matched IMGT annotations. Linkage disequilibrium might explain the correlated functional status among segregating V segments, but an unknown experimental factor could not be ruled out. In a later analysis, HLA-associated TCR beta chains showed more clonal expansion and lower generation probabilities than non-associated chains that were equally common. Presence/absence analyses assumed roughly uniform sequencing depth across donors, an assumption that may not hold. Some IMGT-functional V segments, including TRBV6-2 and TRBV6-3, could not be told apart with the 87-base-pair reads, so those segments were excluded. The authors suggested that the approach could potentially be extended to other disease states and immunological phenotypes.

The cohort comprised fewer than 700 healthy bone marrow donors. At the time of sampling, every cohort member was nominally healthy, though immune exposures that went unrecorded were likely present. The donor tested CMV seronegative and was one of the 352 seronegative cohort members. Every donor gave a peripheral blood sample, and the peripheral blood mononuclear cells from that sample were used for TCR beta sequencing. Genomic DNA was extracted from the blood cell samples with the Qiagen DNeasy Blood Extraction Kit. The receptor library was made with the immunoSEQ multiplex PCR assay. A mixture of 60 forward primers for TCR Vbeta segments and 13 reverse primers for TCR Jbeta segments was used in the multiplex PCR. A multiplex PCR assay on genomic DNA amplified the CDR3 region of rearranged TCR beta genes. Amplified TCR beta libraries were sequenced as 87-base-pair reads on the Illumina HiSeq System. The published analysis was carried out like this. Across the 500 to 850 repertoires, a later analysis counted tens of millions of unique TCR beta chains, roughly 11 million of which were shared by at least two donors. Raw reads were error-corrected and collapsed into unique sequences with a nearest-neighbor algorithm that merged closely related sequences to remove PCR and sequencing errors. CDR3 sequences were aligned to IMGT reference sequences to assign V, D and J gene segments. For a sequence to be retained, a match of at least six nucleotides to both a V gene segment and a J gene segment was required. A rearrangement was called productive if the CDR3 had no stop codons and remained in frame with V and J, and every other rearrangement was called non-productive. Following IMGT convention, CDR3 was defined as the stretch from the second conserved V-encoded cysteine up to the conserved J-encoded phenylalanine. The earlier analysis of some 550 of the donors excluded any sequence lacking an unambiguous match to a single V gene segment. In an earlier analysis of roughly 600 of the donors, a V segment was called functional when productive rearrangements were above 56.7%, and segregating when the standard deviation between donors exceeded 5%. A statistical classification framework was developed to diagnose cytomegalovirus status using the catalog of TCR beta chain sequences. V and J gene assignment, in a later analysis, came from comparing TCR nucleotide sequences with IMGT/GENE-DB human TR gene sequences. In a later analysis, CDR3 sequences and most-parsimonious VDJ recombination scenarios were assigned using the TCRdist pipeline. In a later analysis, each TCR beta chain was defined by its CDR3 amino acid sequence together with its V-gene family, and reads without a unique V-gene family were excluded. As a way to deal with suspected cross-contamination and a sequencing artifact, a later analysis dropped 640 or so nucleotide sequences that were highly shared and had low generation probability. In a later analysis, a clonal expansion index for each public chain was calculated from normalized within-repertoire ranks of inferred template counts. In a later analysis, generation probabilities were computed with a VDJ recombination model fitted to out-of-frame rearrangements, and the resulting probabilities were checked against IGoR. In a later analysis, hypergeometric tests were used to score TCR-TCR, TCR-HLA and TCR-CMV co-occurrence, with a repertoire-size bias correction applied to TCR pairs. False discovery rates were estimated in a later analysis by permuting HLA or CMV assignments 20 times. In a later analysis, co-occurring TCRs were grouped using DBSCAN, with TCRdist sequence similarity added in when clustering inside HLA-allele-positive subsets. For co-occurrence clustering, repertoires with fewer than 30,000 or more than 120,000 public chains were excluded, along with a handful of repertoires with anomalous nucleotide sharing. TCRdb took this table from immuneACCESS and kept in-frame rearrangements with V and J called. Such tables lack part of the clones; where checked against another copy, unresolved V genes explain under half of the gap, and the rest is unexplained. V and J calls and clone size come straight from that table; D and trimming were deduced from the DNA. In all, the sample holds approximately 100,000 clones, and under 80% of those were seen once. The top ten clones comprise 1.8% of the sample.

The CDR3 contains 17 residues, cysteine and phenylalanine counted. CDR3 DNA only is kept here, 51 bases in frame from base 1. At the junction V is shortened by 1 base and J by 0 bases, with 11 bases in between. From the germline V gene, CDR1 is SGHRS and CDR2 is YFSETQ. With respect to this clone: Its antigen has not been determined. Within one base of it there is no much larger clone, and no base qualities were kept.

This receptor chain uses TRBV5-1 and TRBJ1-6, with no D gene named confidently. The source is a male donor in good health and CMV-seronegative. Sequencing used PBMCs. The DNA reads as follows: TGCGCCAGCAGCTTGCAACCTGTGAGCTCCTATAATTCACCCCTCCACTTT. This codes for CASSLQPVSSYNSPLHF. Beyond the CDR3, the reference TRBV5-1 and TRBJ1-6 genes provide the residues; the full variable domain reads: KAGVTQTPRYLIKTRGQQVTLSCSPISGHRSVSWYQQTPGQGLQFLFEYFSETQRNKGNFPGRFSGRQFSNSRSEMNVSTLELGDSALYLCASSLQPVSSYNSPLHFGNGTRLTVT.